The sequence of this TCR beta chain was determined in a study of T cell responses to AZD1222 COVID-19 vaccine. Study as a whole: Whether given at about 4 or about 12 weeks, second doses were pooled.

The protocol was immunoSEQ multiplex PCR, while the TCRdb copy is restricted to in-frame clones and leaves out a portion. The sample contains 150,000 to 200,000 clones, more than 80% of which appear only once. Details on this clone: Antigen unknown.

This CDR3 comprises 18 residues. Trimming took 6 bases from V and 4 from J, leaving 25 bases between them. CDR1 and CDR2 from the germline V gene are MDHEN and SYDVKM. Study-wide points: Mapped onto spike, vaccine-associated CD4 TCRs spanned it and were dominant at 160-218 and 743-854. Females made up more of the donors, who were largely white British, and clonal diversity may have come out too low. Close to half of all spike-specific TCRs reportedly target regions of the variants that are unmutated.

The V call is TRBV28, the J call TRBJ1-5; weak D call: TRBD1 (5 bases). The specimen was peripheral blood, collected on day 0 of AZD1222 vaccination. This TCR was sampled from an adult in good health. The CDR3 bases are TGTGCCAGCAGGTCCGCCCTCCGGGACCGAGGTCGTAATCAGCCCCAGCATTTT. It translates to CASRSALRDRGRNQPQHF. Together with reference TRBV28 and TRBJ1-5, the CDR3 gives the full variable domain: DVKVTQSSRYLVKRTGEKVFLECVQDMDHENMFWYRQDPGLGLRLIYFSYDVKMKEKGDIPEGYSVSREKKERFSLILESASTNQTSMYLCASRSALRDRGRNQPQHFGDGTRLSIL.